The rows below give T cell receptor beta chains drawn from one sample of a study of T-cell memory formation after mild COVID-19. TCRdb reanalysed the 5' RACE reads using MiXCR and keeps one entry per CDR3 protein. The sample records some 150,000 distinct CDR3 sequences, 11% to 15% being singletons. Sequenced material: PBMCs or a T cell subset sorted from them (not recorded which). Source of these receptors: an adult woman who had mild COVID-19 (a few samples of this study predate the infection). Cell type and time point are not known. CDR3s include the opening cysteine and the closing phenylalanine or tryptophan.

v_gene: TRBV9; len: 15; j_gene: TRBJ2-7; CDR3aa: CASSPAGTLGGEQYF
v_gene: TRBV4-3; len: 16; j_gene: TRBJ2-2; CDR3aa: CASSQVGGGGTGELFF
v_gene: TRBV2; len: 13; j_gene: TRBJ2-7; CDR3aa: CASSEVAGYEQYF
v_gene: TRBV28; len: 16; j_gene: TRBJ2-3; CDR3aa: CASSLFGGAGTDTQYF
v_gene: TRBV21-1; len: 12; j_gene: TRBJ2-7; CDR3aa: CASSMGHYEQYF
v_gene: TRBV7-3; len: 19; j_gene: TRBJ2-1; CDR3aa: CASSLTMAGEILGYNEQFF
v_gene: TRBV7-9; len: 16; j_gene: TRBJ2-7; CDR3aa: CASSPVAGPASYEQYF
v_gene: TRBV9; len: 13; j_gene: TRBJ2-7; CDR3aa: CASSPPNSYEQYF
v_gene: TRBV7-9; len: 15; j_gene: TRBJ2-1; CDR3aa: CASSLGTGGIDEQFF
v_gene: TRBV7-9; len: 14; j_gene: TRBJ1-2; CDR3aa: CASSPSQGREGYTF
v_gene: TRBV6-2/TRBV6-3; len: 15; j_gene: TRBJ2-3; CDR3aa: CASRPGTGSTDTQYF
v_gene: TRBV4-1; len: 15; j_gene: TRBJ2-3; CDR3aa: CASSHPGQGAPEQYF
v_gene: TRBV7-9; len: 17; j_gene: TRBJ2-7; CDR3aa: CASSPPGLAVNSYEQYF
v_gene: TRBV7-3; len: 12; j_gene: TRBJ2-2; CDR3aa: CDSSFGTGELFF
v_gene: TRBV5-5; len: 11; j_gene: TRBJ2-7; CDR3aa: CASSLVDEQYF
v_gene: TRBV11-1; len: 16; j_gene: TRBJ2-1; CDR3aa: CASSLEGSYSYNEQFF
v_gene: TRBV4-3; len: 15; j_gene: TRBJ2-1; CDR3aa: CASSQEVGSYNEQFF
v_gene: TRBV4-1; len: 15; j_gene: TRBJ1-2; CDR3aa: CASSPGQGGFYGYTF
v_gene: TRBV27; len: 14; j_gene: TRBJ2-1; CDR3aa: CASSLSGLASVQFF
v_gene: TRBV14; len: 14; j_gene: TRBJ2-1; CDR3aa: CASSPFTSGHEQFF
v_gene: TRBV24-1; len: 15; j_gene: TRBJ2-5; CDR3aa: CATSDGQSGSETQYF
v_gene: TRBV20-1; len: 13; j_gene: TRBJ2-7; CDR3aa: CSARTSGGYEQYF
v_gene: TRBV12-3/TRBV12-4; len: 13; j_gene: TRBJ2-7; CDR3aa: CASSSRTGSEQYF
v_gene: TRBV4-1; len: 15; j_gene: TRBJ2-7; CDR3aa: CASSQVDRGPYEQYF
v_gene: TRBV10-3; len: 13; j_gene: TRBJ1-2; CDR3aa: CAISESLGYGYTF
v_gene: TRBV24-1; len: 15; j_gene: TRBJ2-3; CDR3aa: CATSDLRGRGDTQYF
v_gene: TRBV7-2; len: 19; j_gene: TRBJ2-3; CDR3aa: CASSSLYVGGATFTDTQYF
v_gene: TRBV2; len: 15; j_gene: TRBJ1-2; CDR3aa: CASSDRQTFSHGYTF
v_gene: TRBV30; len: 15; j_gene: TRBJ2-1; CDR3aa: CAWMSGELSYNEQFF
v_gene: TRBV20-1; len: 18; j_gene: TRBJ1-2; CDR3aa: CSASPTGTPNPGAFGYTF
v_gene: TRBV10-3; len: 18; j_gene: TRBJ1-5; CDR3aa: CAISETLTGGYSNQPQHF
v_gene: TRBV4-1; len: 16; j_gene: TRBJ2-3; CDR3aa: CASSQGSGIGTDTQYF
v_gene: TRBV19; len: 18; j_gene: TRBJ1-1; CDR3aa: CASSIVRQGTGPDTEAFF
v_gene: TRBV12-3/TRBV12-4; len: 16; j_gene: TRBJ1-1; CDR3aa: CASSQTTQGNNTEAFF
v_gene: TRBV3-1; len: 16; j_gene: TRBJ1-2; CDR3aa: CASSRWRQVDELGYTF
v_gene: TRBV20-1; len: 16; j_gene: TRBJ2-7; CDR3aa: CSARDQTSGHSYEQYF
v_gene: TRBV28; len: 15; j_gene: TRBJ2-1; CDR3aa: CASSSRSGRVNEQFF
v_gene: TRBV12-3/TRBV12-4; len: 12; j_gene: TRBJ1-1; CDR3aa: CASSPLGTEAFF
v_gene: TRBV7-2; len: 13; j_gene: TRBJ2-1; CDR3aa: CASSLVPYNEQFF
v_gene: TRBV7-2; len: 16; j_gene: TRBJ2-7; CDR3aa: CASSPATRRPTYEQYF
v_gene: TRBV7-2; len: 16; j_gene: TRBJ2-1; CDR3aa: CASSFLGGGFDNEQFF
v_gene: TRBV4-1; len: 14; j_gene: TRBJ2-2; CDR3aa: CASSQGGGAGELFF
v_gene: TRBV6-2/TRBV6-3; len: 16; j_gene: TRBJ2-6; CDR3aa: CASSYADRDGANVLTF
v_gene: TRBV9; len: 14; j_gene: TRBJ2-1; CDR3aa: CASSATFTYNEQFF
v_gene: TRBV9; len: 14; j_gene: TRBJ2-5; CDR3aa: CASSPRRTRETQYF
v_gene: TRBV7-6; len: 18; j_gene: TRBJ2-3; CDR3aa: CASSSPISELAGASTQYF
v_gene: TRBV7-9; len: 16; j_gene: TRBJ1-1; CDR3aa: CASSPRDRDFLTEAFF
v_gene: TRBV12-3/TRBV12-4; len: 13; j_gene: TRBJ1-1; CDR3aa: CASSLAPGPEAFF
v_gene: TRBV7-8; len: 15; j_gene: TRBJ1-3; CDR3aa: CASSLKYGSGNTIYF
v_gene: TRBV5-1; len: 12; j_gene: TRBJ2-5; CDR3aa: CASTASGETQYF
v_gene: TRBV27; len: 15; j_gene: TRBJ1-1; CDR3aa: CASSLYGGANTEAFF
v_gene: TRBV9; len: 14; j_gene: TRBJ2-1; CDR3aa: CASSASGTYNEQFF
v_gene: TRBV9; len: 17; j_gene: TRBJ2-2; CDR3aa: CASSVGTASPNTGELFF